This is a list of T cell receptor beta chains from one sample in a study of blood T cell repertoires in COVID-19. The method was immunoSEQ multiplex PCR; TCRdb's version includes in-frame clones alone and lacks a portion of them. Of under 300,000 clones in the sample, about 85% are singletons; the top ten hold 7.2%. The sequenced sample consisted of peripheral blood. Receptors originate from a man aged 60-69 years who had recovered from COVID-19. The CDR3 runs from the conserved cysteine through the conserved F or W. D genes are given only for firm matches. Rows give clone size only sometimes, using once, few, many, or a class for an expanded clone.

>TRBV24-1|-|-|13|TRBJ1-1
TGTGCCACCAGTGGCGGGGGGAACACTGAAGCTTTCTTT
CATSGGGNTEAFF
>TRBV9|-|TRBD2|16|TRBJ2-2
TGTGCCAGCGGCCGGGGGGAGGGAAGCCACACCGGGGAGCTGTTTTTT
CASGRGEGSHTGELFF
>TRBV27|-|TRBD1|15|TRBJ1-5
TGTGCCAGCAGTCACGGGACAGGTATCAATCAGCCCCAGCATTTT
CASSHGTGINQPQHF
>TRBV18|-|TRBD2|15|TRBJ2-5
TGTGCCAGCTCACCCGGACTAGCGGGTCAAGAGACCCAGTACTTC
CASSPGLAGQETQYF
>TRBV3-1/TRBV3-2|once|-|15|TRBJ1-3
TGTGCCAGCAGCCTAGGACTTTCCTCTGGAAACACCATATATTTT
CASSLGLSSGNTIYF
>TRBV6-5|-|-|13|TRBJ1-6
TGTGCCAGCAGTACCGAGAGGAATTCACCCCTCCACTTT
CASSTERNSPLHF
>TRBV19|-|TRBD1|16|TRBJ1-5
TGTGCCAGCAATAATCCCCCGGGACAGGGGCTTGGGCCCCAGCATTTT
CASNNPPGQGLGPQHF
>TRBV5-8|few|-|14|TRBJ1-1
TGTGCCAGCAGCTTGCGGGTAATTGGCACTGAAGCTTTCTTT
CASSLRVIGTEAFF
>TRBV5-1|-|-|16|TRBJ2-6
TGCGCCAGCAGCTTGTCTTCAGGGTCTGGGGCCAACGTCCTGACTTTC
CASSLSSGSGANVLTF
>TRBV21-1|few|-|17|TRBJ1-1
TGTGCCAGCAGCAAAGAGGAAACAGGGCCTCAGCCATCTGAAGCTTTCTTT
CASSKEETGPQPSEAFF
>TRBV29-1|-|-|13|TRBJ1-1
TGCAGCGTTGAGGGGCAGCTGAACACTGAAGCTTTCTTT
CSVEGQLNTEAFF
>TRBV11-2|-|TRBD1|18|TRBJ1-4
TGTGCCAGCAACCCGGTCAAGGGACAGGGGGAAGCCCGAGGAAAACTGTTTTTT
CASNPVKGQGEARGKLFF
>TRBV7-6|-|-|15|TRBJ1-5
TGTGCCAGCAGCTTACTAGGTTTGAGGAGCCAGCCCCAGCATTTT
CASSLLGLRSQPQHF
>TRBV2|-|-|13|TRBJ2-7
TGTGCCAGCAGTGATATAGAGGGAGGCGAGCAGTACTTC
CASSDIEGGEQYF
>TRBV18|once|TRBD1|14|TRBJ1-1
TGTGCCAGCTCACTCGACAGGGGGGACACTGAAGCTTTCTTT
CASSLDRGDTEAFF
>TRBV4-1|-|-|14|TRBJ1-4
TGCGCCAGCAGCATGACTGCTGTTAATGAAAAACTGTTTTTT
CASSMTAVNEKLFF
>TRBV5-1|-|TRBD1|13|TRBJ2-5
TGCGCCAGCAGCTCTGGACAGGAAGAGACCCAGTACTTC
CASSSGQEETQYF
>TRBV2|-|-|12|TRBJ2-6
TGTGCCAGCAGTGCTAGCGCTAACGTCCTGACTTTC
CASSASANVLTF
>TRBV30|-|-|15|TRBJ2-2
TGTGCCTGGAGTCCGGGACACCCGGGGACCGGGGAGCTGTTTTTT
CAWSPGHPGTGELFF
>TRBV20-1|-|-|11|TRBJ1-4
TGCAGTGCGCCCGACTATGAAAAACTGTTTTTT
CSAPDYEKLFF
>TRBV25-1|-|TRBD1|18|TRBJ2-6
TGTGCCAGCAGTGGAAACAGGGGTGCAATCTCTGGGGCCAACGTCCTGACTTTC
CASSGNRGAISGANVLTF
>TRBV5-1|-|TRBD2|17|TRBJ2-2
TGCGCCAGCAGCTACCTCAGGGGACTAGGGAACACCGGGGAGCTGTTTTTT
CASSYLRGLGNTGELFF
>TRBV19|-|-|15|TRBJ1-1
TGTGCCAGTAGACTAGACAGACAGGCCTACAACGAAGCTTTCTTT
CASRLDRQAYNEAFF
>TRBV29-1|-|TRBD1|18|TRBJ1-3
TGCAGCGTTGAAGAGAGATGGAAGGGGGCTGGGGGTGGAAACACCATATATTTT
CSVEERWKGAGGGNTIYF